This entry concerns a single TCR beta chain. Its antigen remains unknown. The sample belongs to a study of T cell responses to AZD1222 COVID-19 vaccine. Looking at the study overall: Second-dose recipients at about 4 or about 12 weeks were treated as one pooled group.

Notes on the study in general: Spike as a whole was targeted by vaccine-associated CD4 TCRs, dominant at 160-218 and 743-854. Every sample of the repertoires postdated the peak T cell response.

Measured with immunoSEQ multiplex PCR; TCRdb has only the in-frame clones, and not every one. The sample includes more than 85,000 clones, about nine tenths seen only once; the top ten take over 1.5%. The CDR3 is 15 amino acids. The germline gives CDR1 MNHNS, CDR2 SASEGT. The ends were cut back, 1 base at V and 3 bases at J, with 9 bases in the middle. This chain connects TRBV6-1 to TRBJ1-4, with D maybe TRBD1 (5 bases). The sequence was collected from an adult in good health. Sequenced material: peripheral blood, taken on day 0 of AZD1222 vaccination. The CDR3 nucleotides are TGTGCCAGCAGTGAAGTTTGGGACGCTAATGAAAAACTGTTTTTT. It yields the protein CASSEVWDANEKLFF.